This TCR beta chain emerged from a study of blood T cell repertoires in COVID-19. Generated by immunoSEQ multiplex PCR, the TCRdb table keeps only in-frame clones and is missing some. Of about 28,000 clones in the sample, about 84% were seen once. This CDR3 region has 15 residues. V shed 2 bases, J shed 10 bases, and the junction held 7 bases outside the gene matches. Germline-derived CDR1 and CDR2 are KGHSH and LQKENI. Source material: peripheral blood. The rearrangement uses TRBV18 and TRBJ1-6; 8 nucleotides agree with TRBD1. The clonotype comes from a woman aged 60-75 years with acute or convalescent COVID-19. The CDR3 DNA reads TGTGCCAGCTCACCAACCGGACAGGGAGGGTCACCCCTCCACTTT. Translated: CASSPTGQGGSPLHF.